These T cell receptor beta chains were read from a single sample in a study of shared clonotypes between healthy human individuals. Only in-frame clones appear in the TCRdb table, and some are missing; sequencing was by immunoSEQ multiplex PCR. The table includes around 2,000,000 clones, roughly 95% detected once. Sequencing was carried out using naive CD4+ T cells sorted from blood. These receptors were collected from a man between 18 and 29 years old in good health. Each CDR3 is given with its conserved first and last residue. The order of the fields is V gene, D gene, clone size, J gene, CDR3 protein, CDR3 DNA. The D gene is left open where the match is weak. Rows may omit the clone size; those that give it use once, few, many or a size class.

TRBV5-4,TRBD1,-,TRBJ1-6,CASSLQAGGADSPLHF,TGTGCCAGCAGCTTGCAGGCAGGGGGCGCAGATTCACCCCTCCACTTT
TRBV9,TRBD1,-,TRBJ1-2,CASSLTTGRGYGYTF,TGTGCCAGCAGCCTCACGACAGGGCGGGGGTATGGCTACACCTTC
TRBV19,TRBD1,-,TRBJ1-5,CASSPGQGLSNQPQHF,TGTGCCAGTAGTCCCGGACAGGGCCTTAGCAATCAGCCCCAGCATTTT
TRBV27,TRBD2,-,TRBJ2-5,CASRRIAGEQETQYF,TGTGCCAGCAGACGTATAGCGGGGGAGCAAGAGACCCAGTACTTC
TRBV28,TRBD2,-,TRBJ2-3,CASGLTSVVPTDTQYF,TGTGCCAGCGGCTTGACTAGCGTCGTACCCACAGATACGCAGTATTTT
TRBV9,TRBD1,-,TRBJ2-7,CASSGGTGPLYEQYF,TGTGCCAGCAGCGGAGGGACAGGACCCCTCTACGAGCAGTACTTC
TRBV29-1,-,-,TRBJ1-1,CSVVSRANTEAFF,TGCAGCGTTGTATCCAGGGCGAACACTGAAGCTTTCTTT
TRBV5-4,-,-,TRBJ2-7,CASSLGGQGSYEQYF,TGTGCCAGCAGCTTGGGAGGGCAGGGGTCCTACGAGCAGTACTTC
TRBV21-1,-,-,TRBJ2-5,CASSKVDSGGETQYF,TGTGCCAGCAGCAAAGTCGATAGCGGGGGAGAGACCCAGTACTTC
TRBV10-3,TRBD2,-,TRBJ2-2,CASSIGSSLAGDSGELFF,TGTGCCAGCTCCATAGGATCGTCCTTAGCGGGAGACTCCGGGGAGCTGTTTTTT
TRBV2,TRBD2,-,TRBJ2-5,CASSEEASGGSDF,TGTGCCAGCAGTGAAGAGGCTAGCGGGGGTTCGGACTTC
TRBV4-3,-,-,TRBJ2-1,CASSQNHYSRDEQFF,TGCGCCAGCAGCCAAAACCATTATAGCAGGGATGAGCAGTTCTTC
TRBV19,TRBD1,-,TRBJ1-5,CASGDRSQPQHF,TGTGCCAGTGGGGACAGATCCCAGCCCCAGCATTTT
TRBV5-6,TRBD1,-,TRBJ1-1,CASSHDRGTLVFSTEAFF,TGTGCCAGCAGCCATGACAGGGGGACCCTAGTATTCAGTACTGAAGCTTTCTTT
TRBV11-2,-,-,TRBJ2-1,CASRGGGEQFF,TGTGCCAGCAGGGGAGGGGGCGAGCAGTTCTTC
TRBV7-8,-,-,TRBJ1-1,CASSLETGEAFF,TGTGCCAGCAGCTTAGAGACAGGTGAAGCTTTCTTT
TRBV7-9,TRBD2,-,TRBJ2-3,CASSPRWREGDTQYF,TGTGCCAGCAGCCCGAGGTGGCGGGAGGGAGATACGCAGTATTTT
TRBV6-6,-,-,TRBJ2-3,CASSRLAEINTDTQYF,TGTGCCAGCAGTCGATTAGCGGAAATCAACACAGATACGCAGTATTTT
TRBV5-8,-,-,TRBJ2-7,CASSSDRSSSEQYF,TGTGCCAGCAGCTCAGACAGGAGTTCTTCAGAGCAGTACTTC
TRBV6-5,TRBD1,-,TRBJ1-1,CASSSRTGAEAFF,TGTGCCAGCAGTTCACGGACAGGGGCTGAAGCTTTCTTT
TRBV7-8,TRBD2,once,TRBJ2-1,CASCLAGTFNEQFF,TGTGCCAGTTGTCTAGCGGGAACCTTCAATGAGCAGTTCTTC
TRBV6-6,TRBD2,-,TRBJ2-7,CATTTSGGGEQYF,TGTGCCACCACGACTAGCGGGGGGGGCGAGCAGTACTTC
TRBV19,-,-,TRBJ1-2,CASSIPYYGYTF,TGTGCCAGTAGTATACCCTACTATGGCTACACCTTC
TRBV29-1,TRBD1,-,TRBJ1-2,CSVGGQGVEGYTF,TGCAGCGTTGGAGGACAGGGGGTAGAGGGCTACACCTTC
TRBV6-1,-,-,TRBJ1-2,CASSALTKGSYTF,TGTGCCAGCAGTGCCCTGACAAAGGGTAGCTACACCTTC
TRBV6-5,-,-,TRBJ1-6,CASSYGGRGSPLHF,TGTGCCAGCAGTTACGGGGGCAGGGGATCACCCCTCCACTTT
TRBV5-1,-,few,TRBJ2-1,CASSLAGTVYNEQFF,TGCGCCAGCAGCTTGGCGGGAACCGTCTACAATGAGCAGTTCTTC
TRBV4-1,-,-,TRBJ2-7,CASSQDAWGVTYEQYF,TGCGCCAGCAGCCAAGATGCTTGGGGGGTAACCTACGAGCAGTACTTC